The next 15 T cell receptor beta chains were all read from a single sample in a study of Ad26.COV2.S vaccination and SARS-CoV-2 variants. Treatment specified: roughly 19 received Ad26.COV2.S at low or high dose, single or two shots; 5 received placebo; per-sample allocation not given. Specimens were obtained on day 63 following the first vaccine or placebo injection. TCRdb keeps only in-frame clones here, not all; method: immunoSEQ multiplex PCR. The repertoire includes fewer than 400,000 clones, around 84% of them detected once, and 1.9% sits in the top ten. This sample comprised peripheral blood, obtained in a trial of Ad26.COV2.S vaccine versus placebo. Receptor source: a person aged 18-60 years who received the Ad26.COV2.S COVID-19 vaccine or a placebo.

CDR3 sequence reads: CASAWGGATNEKLFF. In DNA, the CDR3 is TGTGCCAGCGCCTGGGGGGGGGCAACTAATGAAAAACTGTTTTTT. The rearrangement joins TRBV2 to TRBJ1-4, with a tentative D call TRBD1 (5 bases). Germline V gene sequence: CDR1 SNHLY, CDR2 FYNNEI. The V end was cut by 8 bases, the J end by 0 bases, with 13 bases between. This CDR3 spans 15 amino acids. Full variable domain (rest looked up from reference TRBV2 and TRBJ1-4): EPEVTQTPSHQVTQMGQEVILRCVPISNHLYFYWYRQILGQKVEFLVSFYNNEISEKSEIFDDQFSVERPDGSNFTLKIRSTKLEDSAMYFCASAWGGATNEKLFFGSGTQLSVL.

The genes are TRBV7-2 and TRBJ1-1; D ambiguous. Trimming took off 3 bases at V and 5 bases at J, with 4 bases between the two ends. The CDR3 totals 11 residues. Germline CDR1 is SGHTA and CDR2 is FQGNSA. The CDR3 sequence: CASSFKTEAFF. The CDR3 DNA sequence: TGTGCCAGCAGCTTTAAAACTGAAGCTTTCTTT.

The chain combines TRBV5-6 with TRBJ1-4, with no clear D. Trimming removed 3 bases from V and 0 bases from J, with 12 bases in between. The CDR3 totals 16 residues. Germline assignment: CDR1 SGHDT and CDR2 YYEEEE. Here the CDR3 reads CASSSFGLATNEKLFF. The CDR3 nucleotides are TGTGCCAGCAGCTCCTTCGGCCTGGCAACTAATGAAAAACTGTTTTTT.

A few counts support this clone. The CDR3 DNA reads as TGTGCTAGTGGTCCAGACGCCGTAGTGTTGCCCCAGCATTTT. This gives the protein CASGPDAVVLPQHF. The chain recombines TRBV12-5 with TRBJ1-5; D ambiguous. Trimming took 5 bases from V and 9 from J, leaving 17 bases between them. Germline loops: CDR1 LGHNT, CDR2 FRNRAP. The CDR3 sequence is 14 residues long.

The chain employs TRBV20-1 and TRBJ2-7; perhaps TRBD1 as D (6 bases). Per the germline V gene, CDR1 is DFQATT and CDR2 is SNEGSKA (reference sequence). CDR3 length equals 11 residues. Trimming pared 0 bases from V and 10 bases from J, leaving 10 bases between. The CDR3 DNA reads as TGCAGTGCTAGAGATGTGACAGGACAGTACTTC. This codes for CSARDVTGQYF.

This clone was detected a few times. The CDR3 nucleotides are TGTGCCAGCAGCGCCCTCCGGGCCACGAACACTGAAGCTTTCTTT. This gives the protein CASSALRATNTEAFF. This chain links TRBV9 with TRBJ1-1; D unclear. Trimming left V 3 bases short and J 1 base short, with 13 bases between. This CDR3 comprises 15 residues. In germline, CDR1 is SGDLS, CDR2 YYNGEE.

This clone was seen just once. This chain joins TRBV7-2 and TRBJ2-5; 7 nucleotides line up with TRBD1. The CDR3 sequence is 17 residues long. The ends lost 2 bases at V and 5 bases at J; junction bases unmatched: 14. The germline V gene has CDR1 SGHTA and CDR2 FQGNSA. CDR3 region: CASSLRSYRGMIETQYF. The DNA of the CDR3 is TGTGCCAGCAGCTTAAGGTCCTACAGGGGTATGATCGAGACCCAGTACTTC.

The rearrangement links TRBV5-6 to TRBJ2-5; TRBD1 agrees at 7 bases. This CDR3 comprises 14 residues. Germline CDR1 is SGHDT and CDR2 is YYEEEE. The ends lost 2 bases at V and 1 base at J; junction bases unmatched: 2. CDR3 nucleotides: TGTGCCAGCAGCTTCGGGACAGCCCAAGAGACCCAGTACTTC. Amino acid sequence: CASSFGTAQETQYF.

The rearrangement uses TRBV2 and TRBJ2-5; no firm D call. V lost 6 bases and J 5 bases, leaving 13 bases between the germline ends. The CDR3 contains 13 residues. The V gene's germline CDR1 is SNHLY and CDR2 FYNNEI. This chain's CDR3 is CASRERPSETQYF. CDR3 coding DNA: TGTGCCAGCAGAGAACGGCCCTCGGAGACCCAGTACTTC.

J is TRBJ2-7 and V is TRBV4-2, with D tentatively TRBD1 or TRBD2 (5 bases each). Germline-derived CDR1 and CDR2 are LGHNA and YNFKEQ. This CDR3 contains 15 residues. Deletions cut 0 bases from V and 3 bases from J, with 12 bases between. DNA for the CDR3: TGTGCCAGCAGCCAAGATAGGGGACCCATCTACGAGCAGTACTTC. Protein: CASSQDRGPIYEQYF.

J is TRBJ1-1 and V is TRBV10-1; TRBD1 aligns across 7 bases. Per germline, CDR1 WNHNN and CDR2 SYGVQD (reference sequence). V trimming: 4 bases; J trimming: 4 bases; junction bases outside the gene matches: 3. The CDR3 is 13 amino acids. The CDR3 DNA is TGCGCCAGCAGTGGACAGGGTTTCACTGAAGCTTTCTTT. Its protein is CASSGQGFTEAFF.

This clone is a singleton in its sample. Different DNA sequences within this sample yield the same CDR3. The chain uses TRBV19 and TRBJ1-1; D might be TRBD1 (5 bases). CDR1 and CDR2 (germline): LNHDA, SQIVND (reference sequence). Trimming took 3 bases from V and 5 from J, leaving 10 bases between them. The CDR3 has 13 amino acids. The CDR3 sequence: CASSIWGGTEAFF. CDR3 DNA: TGTGCCAGTAGTATTTGGGGGGGAACTGAAGCTTTCTTT.

The V gene is TRBV25-1, the J gene TRBJ1-4; the match to TRBD1 covers 7 bases. The CDR3 extends over 13 amino acids. Germline-derived CDR1 and CDR2 are MGHDK and SYGVNS. With V trimmed by 7 bases and J by 10 bases, 9 bases remained unmatched. The CDR3 nucleotides read TGTGCCAGCACATGGACAGGTGGAGCAAAACTGTTTTTT. This gives the protein CASTWTGGAKLFF.

The V and J genes are TRBV5-4 and TRBJ2-7; 12 nucleotides match TRBD1. V lost 1 base, J lost 7 bases, and 9 bases stayed unmatched. The CDR3 runs to 16 residues. Per germline, CDR1 SGHNT and CDR2 YYREEE (reference sequence). CDR3 sequence: CASSLPPGQGAREQYF. The CDR3 coding sequence is TGTGCCAGCAGCTTGCCCCCGGGACAGGGGGCTAGGGAGCAGTACTTC.

Regarding this clone: Other DNA sequences in the sample encode the same CDR3. The chain employs TRBV4-2 and TRBJ2-3, with 16 positions matching TRBD2. This CDR3 has 18 residues. Per germline, CDR1 LGHNA and CDR2 YNFKEQ. V shed 3 bases and J 1 base; nucleotides not matched to a gene: 4. The CDR3 DNA follows: TGTGCCAGCAGCCAGGGACTAGCGGGGGGGCCCGGCACAGATACGCAGTATTTT. Its translation is CASSQGLAGGPGTDTQYF.